The clone carrying this T cell receptor beta chain was detected a few times. Its antigen remains unknown. Repertoires were generated with immunoSEQ multiplex PCR, while TCRdb's copy carries only in-frame clones and drops some. The sample shows 110,000 to 150,000 clones, 88% of them seen only once. The CDR3 has 17 residues. The V and J ends lost 3 bases and 5 bases respectively, with 19 bases between them. In germline, CDR1 is LNHDA, CDR2 SQIVND (reference sequence). These data belong to a study of T cell responses to AZD1222 COVID-19 vaccine. The study's findings and limits: As reported, nearly half of all spike-specific TCRs target variant regions that are unmutated. Repertoire sampling happened only post peak T cell response. The study found vaccine-associated CD4 TCRs spanning spike, dominant at 160-218 and 743-854. A mostly white British donor set with more females was recruited, and clonal diversity was possibly underestimated.

The origin of this receptor is an adult who received the AZD1222 COVID-19 vaccine. This sample comprised peripheral blood, obtained 28 days after the second AZD1222 dose. The V call is TRBV19, the J call TRBJ2-2; possible D gene TRBD2, 5 bases. This CDR3 is CASSISPGGLRTGELFF. As DNA, the CDR3 is TGTGCCAGTAGTATTAGTCCAGGCGGGCTACGGACCGGGGAGCTGTTTTTT.